These 26 T cell receptor beta chains were all obtained from the same sample, sequenced in a study of cytomegalovirus exposure and HLA in healthy donors. The PCR was carried out with 60 Vbeta primers and 13 Jbeta primers. Sequencing was performed with immunoSEQ multiplex PCR; in TCRdb, only in-frame clones are kept and a portion is missing. The table records 170,000 or so clones, just over 75% of them present only once. Sequencing was done on a sample of PBMCs. The receptors were gathered from a woman aged 55-70 years in good health and CMV-seropositive.

This clone was observed once. Here the CDR3 DNA reads TGTGCCAGCAGTGACCGGTGGTCACCCCTCCACTTT. Its translation: CASSDRWSPLHF. The chain uses TRBV6-4 and TRBJ1-6; D is undetermined. The CDR3 spans 12 residues. Trimming removed 2 bases from V and 10 bases from J, with 6 bases in between. Germline-derived CDR1 and CDR2 are MRHNA and SNTAGT.

The V gene is TRBV5-6, the J gene TRBJ2-6, with 9 bases fitting TRBD1. The CDR3 sequence is 17 residues long. Germline V lookup: CDR1 SGHDT, CDR2 YYEEEE. J was trimmed by 4 bases and V by 4 bases; bases with no gene match: 9. The CDR3 here is CASSVPGQGAGANVLTF. CDR3 DNA: TGTGCCAGCAGCGTCCCGGGACAGGGAGCCGGGGCCAACGTCCTGACTTTC.

This clone has just one count. V usage is TRBV5-1 and J usage is TRBJ2-3; 14 nucleotides match TRBD2. The ends lost 7 bases at V and 4 bases at J; junction bases unmatched: 5. CDR3 length: 15 amino acids. CDR1 is SGHRS and CDR2 is YFSETQ in the germline V gene. CDR3 in amino acids: CASRLAGGIADTQYF. CDR3 nucleotide sequence: TGCGCCAGCCGACTAGCGGGGGGGATTGCAGATACGCAGTATTTT.

The chain recombines TRBV2 with TRBJ2-7, with D maybe TRBD1 (5 bases). V lost 3 bases, J lost 1 base, and 10 bases lay in between. Germline V gene data show CDR1 as SNHLY and CDR2 as FYNNEI. The CDR3 runs 14 residues. CDR3 sequence reads: CASSDTGYSYEQYF. The CDR3 nucleotides read TGTGCCAGCAGTGATACAGGCTATTCCTACGAGCAGTACTTC.

This clone was observed a few times. The V gene is TRBV9, the J gene TRBJ2-5; D call uncertain. Germline V gene data show CDR1 as SGDLS and CDR2 as YYNGEE. Trimming took 2 bases from V and 2 from J, leaving 10 bases between them. The CDR3 length is 14 residues. The CDR3 coding sequence is TGTGCCAGCAGCGTCACAGATATACAAGAGACCCAGTACTTC. It specifies CASSVTDIQETQYF.

V and J are TRBV29-1 and TRBJ2-1; TRBD2 is a possible D gene (5 bases). The length of the CDR3 is 15 residues. Germline CDR1 is SQVTM and CDR2 is ANQGSEA. Trimming shortened V by 7 bases and J by 1 base, and 17 bases separated the two germline ends. The CDR3 region has the DNA TGCAGCGCTGGCCTCGCGGGTGGGTCCTACAATGAGCAGTTCTTC. It yields the protein CSAGLAGGSYNEQFF.

This clone was detected only once. The chain is built from TRBV28 and TRBJ1-1, with D hard to call. Trimming took 2 bases from V and 9 from J, leaving 19 bases between them. The CDR3 has 15 amino acids. Germline V gene data show CDR1 as MDHEN and CDR2 as SYDVKM. The CDR3 loop reads CASSLAQAGDRKAFF. The CDR3 bases are TGTGCCAGCAGTTTAGCCCAGGCCGGGGATAGGAAAGCTTTCTTT. Looking up the rest from reference TRBV28 and TRBJ1-1 gives the full variable domain: DVKVTQSSRYLVKRTGEKVFLECVQDMDHENMFWYRQDPGLGLRLIYFSYDVKMKEKGDIPEGYSVSREKKERFSLILESASTNQTSMYLCASSLAQAGDRKAFFGQGTRLTVV.

The rearrangement links TRBV28 to TRBJ2-1; 10 nucleotides match TRBD2. The CDR3 spans 17 residues. After removal of 2 bases from V and 5 bases from J, the junction contained 9 bases not matched to a gene. Germline assignment: CDR1 MDHEN and CDR2 SYDVKM. DNA for the CDR3: TGTGCCAGCAGTTTACCGGGGCTAGCGGGAGTCAACAATGAGCAGTTCTTC. Its translation is CASSLPGLAGVNNEQFF.

This chain links TRBV30 with TRBJ2-3; TRBD1 is a possible D gene (6 bases). The germline V gene has CDR1 GTSNPN and CDR2 SVGIG (reference sequence). The CDR3 spans 15 residues. Trimming stripped 0 bases from V and 4 bases from J, with 14 bases between. The CDR3 bases are TGTGCCTGGAGTGTGGGGGCCGGGGTGGCAGATACGCAGTATTTT. This encodes CAWSVGAGVADTQYF.

The rearrangement uses TRBV2 and TRBJ2-7; 9 bases are a match to TRBD2. V trimming: 4 bases; J trimming: 2 bases; junction bases outside the gene matches: 9. This CDR3 spans 16 amino acids. Germline V lookup: CDR1 SNHLY, CDR2 FYNNEI. This CDR3 reads CASSVGNSGGAYEQYF. In DNA form, the CDR3 reads TGTGCCAGCAGTGTTGGGAATAGCGGGGGTGCCTACGAGCAGTACTTC.

This chain uses TRBV21-1 with TRBJ2-2; the table assigns TRBD1, which was not confirmed against the DNA. TRBV21-1 is classified as a pseudogene. The CDR3 has 16 residues. The CDR3 spells CASINREGANTGELFF. Here the CDR3 DNA reads TGTGCCAGCATTAACAGGGAAGGCGCGAACACCGGGGAGCTGTTTTTT.

The chain employs TRBV6-1 and TRBJ2-1, with 8 bases fitting TRBD2. CDR1 MNHNS and CDR2 SASEGT come from the germline V gene. The CDR3 loop spans 15 amino acids. The ends lost 1 base at V and 6 bases at J; junction bases unmatched: 5. The CDR3 protein is CASSEERGGSNEQFF. CDR3 DNA sequence: TGTGCCAGCAGTGAAGAACGGGGGGGTTCCAATGAGCAGTTCTTC.

The chain employs TRBV21-1 and TRBJ1-1; the table's D call of TRBD1 was not tested on the DNA. TRBV21-1 is a known pseudogene. The CDR3 sequence is 14 residues long. The CDR3 bases are TGTGCCAGCAGCATGGAAGGGGGTAGCACTGAAGCTTTCTTT. Encoded protein: CASSMEGGSTEAFF.

The chain recombines TRBV29-1 with TRBJ2-2, with 9 bases fitting TRBD1. The CDR3 length is 15 residues. The germline gives CDR1 SQVTM, CDR2 ANQGSEA. The V and J ends lost 3 bases and 2 bases, in that order; junction bases with no gene match: 4. The CDR3 here is CSVDSGQGNTGELFF. CDR3 bases: TGCAGCGTTGATTCGGGACAGGGAAACACCGGGGAGCTGTTTTTT.

The rearrangement uses TRBV9 and TRBJ2-4; 8 bases line up with TRBD2. CDR1 and CDR2 (germline): SGDLS, YYNGEE. The junction had 5 bases not matched to a gene; V was cut back by 3 bases and J by 6 bases. The CDR3 is made up of 14 amino acids. This chain's CDR3 is CASSALAGSNIQYF. The CDR3 DNA reads as TGTGCCAGCAGCGCGTTAGCGGGATCAAACATTCAGTACTTC.

This chain joins TRBV5-4 and TRBJ2-7; TRBD1 matches 9 bases. From germline, CDR1 is SGHNT and CDR2 YYREEE (reference sequence). The CDR3 runs to 14 residues. V shed 9 bases and J 4 bases; nucleotides not matched to a gene: 11. CDR3 coding DNA: TGTGCCACTGGAACGGGACAGGGAACATACGAGCAGTACTTC. As protein: CATGTGQGTYEQYF.

The rearrangement joins TRBV27 to TRBJ1-2; 8 bases line up with TRBD1. Trimming at V came to 4 bases and at J to 4 bases, leaving 8 bases not matched to a gene. CDR3 length equals 15 residues. Germline CDR1 reads MNHEY; CDR2 reads SMNVEV (reference sequence). The CDR3 region has the DNA TGTGCCAGCAGTTCAGGACAGGGCATGGGCTATGGCTACACCTTC. Protein sequence: CASSSGQGMGYGYTF.

In this sample, this clone turned up once. The chain joins TRBV18 to TRBJ2-7; TRBD2 agrees at 7 bases. This CDR3 spans 15 amino acids. The V gene's germline CDR1 is KGHSH and CDR2 LQKENI. The junction had 7 bases not matched to a gene; V was cut back by 2 bases and J by 3 bases. This CDR3 reads CASSPFPSGVYEQYF. The DNA for the CDR3 is TGTGCCAGCTCACCATTCCCTAGCGGAGTCTACGAGCAGTACTTC. Looking up the rest from reference TRBV18 and TRBJ2-7 gives the full variable domain: NAGVMQNPRHLVRRRGQEARLRCSPMKGHSHVYWYRQLPEEGLKFMVYLQKENIIDESGMPKERFSAEFPKEGPSILRIQQVVRGDSAAYFCASSPFPSGVYEQYFGPGTRLTVT.

By sample share, this clone is medium-sized. V gene TRBV27 combines with J gene TRBJ2-7, with unresolved D. With 7 bases removed from V and 3 bases from J, the gap between germline ends came to 16 bases. This CDR3 is built from 14 residues. Germline CDR1 and CDR2: MNHEY and SMNVEV (reference sequence). The CDR3 DNA follows: TGTGCCAGCAAGGTCAGCGAAATCGGCTACGAGCAGTACTTC. This codes for CASKVSEIGYEQYF.

The rearrangement joins TRBV4-1 to TRBJ2-1; 14 nucleotides match TRBD2. J lost 5 bases, V lost 1 base, and 4 bases had no gene match. The CDR3 sequence is 17 residues long. Looked up from germline, CDR1 is MGHRA and CDR2 is YSYEKL. CDR3 residues: CASSQGGLAGANNEQFF. For the CDR3, the DNA is TGCGCCAGCAGCCAAGGGGGACTAGCGGGGGCAAACAATGAGCAGTTCTTC.

The chain's CDR3 is CAWSTSGGNSNQPQHF. CDR3 DNA sequence: TGTGCCTGGAGTACTTCGGGGGGTAATAGCAATCAGCCCCAGCATTTT. The chain combines TRBV30 with TRBJ1-5, with a possible D match to TRBD1 (5 bases). Deletions cut 2 bases from V and 0 bases from J, with 14 bases between. The CDR3 sequence is 16 residues long. Looked up from germline, CDR1 is GTSNPN and CDR2 is SVGIG (reference sequence).

This rearrangement joins TRBV9 to TRBJ1-5; D gene unclear. V was trimmed by 0 bases and J by 4 bases, leaving 11 bases between them. CDR1 SGDLS and CDR2 YYNGEE come from the germline V gene. This CDR3 has 15 amino acids. The CDR3 loop is CASSVAGTANQPQHF. In DNA, the CDR3 is TGTGCCAGCAGCGTAGCTGGCACAGCTAATCAGCCCCAGCATTTT.

This rearrangement joins TRBV14 to TRBJ2-1; TRBD1 matches 10 bases. This CDR3 is built from 15 residues. V dropped 2 bases and J dropped 6; count of bases not matched to a gene: 4. Germline V lookup: CDR1 SGHDN, CDR2 FVKESK. The CDR3 protein is CASSQQRTGGNEQFF. The CDR3 DNA is TGTGCCAGCAGCCAACAGAGGACAGGGGGCAATGAGCAGTTCTTC.

The chain employs TRBV6-5 and TRBJ1-2; 8 bases fit TRBD1. The V gene end was trimmed by 0 bases and the J gene end by 4 bases; junction bases not matched to a gene: 4. The CDR3 spans 15 residues. Per the germline V gene, CDR1 is MNHEY and CDR2 is SVGAGI. The CDR3 sequence is CASSYSQGAGYGYTF. CDR3 in DNA: TGTGCCAGCAGTTACTCGCAGGGGGCCGGCTATGGCTACACCTTC.

This clone was counted once. The chain joins TRBV6-6 to TRBJ1-1, with a weak D call TRBD1 (5 bases). Germline V gene lookup returns CDR1 MNHNY and CDR2 SVGAGI (reference sequence). The CDR3 spans 13 residues. V was pared by 5 bases and J by 6 bases, with 13 bases between. The DNA of the CDR3 is TGTGCCAGCAGTCGCACAGGCAGCTCTGAAGCTTTCTTT. It translates to CASSRTGSSEAFF.

The chain uses TRBV7-8 and TRBJ1-6; D is unclear. V was cut by 5 bases and J by 1 base, with 9 bases left in between. Germline assignment: CDR1 SGHVS and CDR2 FQNEAQ. This CDR3 spans 15 amino acids. CDR3 in DNA: TGTGCCAGCAGCAGAATAGCTTCCTATAATTCACCCCTCCACTTT. Translation gives CASSRIASYNSPLHF. The entire variable domain, with the rest obtained from reference TRBV7-8 and TRBJ1-6, is as follows: GAGVSQSPRYKVAKRGQDVALRCDPISGHVSLFWYQQALGQGPEFLTYFQNEAQLDKSGLPSDRFFAERPEGSVSTLKIQRTQQEDSAVYLCASSRIASYNSPLHFGNGTRLTVT.